These 29 T cell receptor beta chains share one sample of origin, sequenced in a study of immune reconstitution after stem cell transplant in scleroderma. TCRdb processed the RT-PCR reads anew with MiXCR; each CDR3 protein has one entry. The top ten clones hold about 14% of a sample with more than 1,500 distinct CDR3 sequences, roughly 9% of them seen once. Specimen collection occurred before or after autologous hematopoietic stem cell transplantation (not recorded which). All receptors derive from a female donor with systemic sclerosis.

This chain uses TRBV12-2 with TRBJ1-1; TRBD1 was called by the table and not checked on the DNA. TRBV12-2 constitutes a pseudogene. This CDR3 contains 16 residues. The CDR3 bases are TGTGCAAGTCGCTCAAGGAGACAGGGCGTTTGGACTGAAGCTTTCTTT. Translated: CASRSRRQGVWTEAFF.

Comment on this clonotype: A much larger clone differs from this one at a single base, so this may be a read error. This chain connects TRBV18 to TRBJ2-1; the match to TRBD2 covers 7 bases. This CDR3 region has 17 residues. The ends lost 6 bases at V and 6 bases at J; junction bases unmatched: 17. The germline gives CDR1 KGHSH, CDR2 LQKENI. The CDR3 DNA follows: TGTGCCAGCTCTACTCCGAGGAGTCCGGGAGGTCGCAATGAGCAGTTCTTC. This sequence encodes CASSTPRSPGGRNEQFF.

The chain joins TRBV3-1 to TRBJ2-7; TRBD2 agrees at 8 bases. The CDR3 covers 14 residues. Germline V gene data show CDR1 as LGHDT and CDR2 as YNNKEL (reference sequence). Trimming removed 4 bases from V and 1 base from J; junction bases left unmatched: 3. CDR3 bases: TGTGCCAGCAGCCCCCGCGGGGGGTCCTACGAGCAGTACTTC. The encoded protein is CASSPRGGSYEQYF.

This clonotype qualifies as medium-sized. V usage is TRBV29-1 and J usage is TRBJ2-3; TRBD2 might be the D (6 bases). The CDR3 contains 13 residues. Trimming left V 7 bases short and J 3 bases short, with 14 bases between. CDR1 and CDR2 (germline): SQVTM, ANQGSEA. In DNA, the CDR3 is TGCAGCGCAAGGGATGCGGGAACAGATACGCAGTATTTT. Its protein product is CSARDAGTDTQYF.

This clonotype is medium-sized within its sample. The V gene is TRBV11-2, the J gene TRBJ2-1; weak D call: TRBD2 (6 bases). The CDR3 has 15 amino acids. The V end lost 5 bases, the J end lost 0 bases, and 11 bases lay between the germline ends. Germline V gene lookup returns CDR1 SGHAT and CDR2 FQNNGV. DNA for the CDR3: TGTGCCAGCAGCCACCTAGCGAGCTCCTACAATGAGCAGTTCTTC. Its protein is CASSHLASSYNEQFF.

V gene TRBV5-1 combines with J gene TRBJ2-2; 8 bases align to TRBD1. This CDR3 spans 15 amino acids. J gave up 3 bases and V 2 bases, and 3 bases lay outside the gene matches. Germline-derived CDR1 and CDR2 are SGHRS and YFSETQ. CDR3 nucleotides: TGCGCCAGCAGCTTCGGACAGGGATACACCGGGGAGCTGTTTTTT. Its translation: CASSFGQGYTGELFF. The entire variable domain, with the rest obtained from reference TRBV5-1 and TRBJ2-2, is as follows: KAGVTQTPRYLIKTRGQQVTLSCSPISGHRSVSWYQQTPGQGLQFLFEYFSETQRNKGNFPGRFSGRQFSNSRSEMNVSTLELGDSALYLCASSFGQGYTGELFFGEGSRLTVL.

This clonotype is classed as large. The rearrangement links TRBV2 to TRBJ2-5, with D perhaps given as TRBD1 or TRBD2 (7 bases each). The CDR3 is 15 amino acids. V lost 5 bases, J lost 5 bases, and 18 bases lay in between. The germline gives CDR1 SNHLY, CDR2 FYNNEI. The CDR3 coding sequence is TGTGCCAGCAGTCTACGACAGGGAGGGCCGGAGACCCAGTACTTC. Translation: CASSLRQGGPETQYF. Full variable domain (outside the CDR3, taken from reference TRBV2 and TRBJ2-5): EPEVTQTPSHQVTQMGQEVILRCVPISNHLYFYWYRQILGQKVEFLVSFYNNEISEKSEIFDDQFSVERPDGSNFTLKIRSTKLEDSAMYFCASSLRQGGPETQYFGPGTRLLVL.

This clonotype qualifies as medium-sized. V gene TRBV5-4 combines with J gene TRBJ2-7; no clear D gene. Between the trimmed V and J ends, which lost 0 bases and 2 bases, there was a span of 12 bases. The CDR3 sequence is 15 residues long. CDR1 is SGHNT and CDR2 is YYREEE in the germline V gene (reference sequence). The CDR3 DNA reads as TGTGCCAGCAGCTTGGGGGGTTCCGAACCCTACGAGCAGTACTTC. It codes for CASSLGGSEPYEQYF.

This clonotype is medium-sized. The CDR3 reads CSVLDRLRRDNEQFF. The CDR3 nucleotides are TGCAGCGTCTTAGATCGGTTGCGACGTGACAATGAGCAGTTCTTC. The J gene is TRBJ2-1, the V gene TRBV29-1; no definite D call. The V end was cut by 6 bases, the J end by 5 bases, with 20 bases between. The germline V gene has CDR1 SQVTM and CDR2 ANQGSEA. The CDR3 covers 15 residues.

Sample share makes this clonotype medium-sized (0.01 to 0.1%). The chain is built from TRBV7-2 and TRBJ1-2, with D perhaps matching TRBD1 (6 bases). This CDR3 is built from 15 residues. Germline V CDR1 and CDR2: SGHTA, FQGNSA. V was clipped by 3 bases and J by 4 bases, with 15 bases between them. Here the CDR3 DNA reads TGTGCCAGCAGCTTGAGGGGGTTGGTTCCCTATGGCTACACCTTC. This sequence encodes CASSLRGLVPYGYTF.

This clonotype ranks as large (0.1 to 1%). The chain is built from TRBV20-1 and TRBJ2-7, with no clear D. This CDR3 comprises 12 residues. The V gene lost 6 bases and the J gene lost 1 base, with 10 bases spanning the gap. CDR1 is DFQATT and CDR2 is SNEGSKA in the germline V gene (reference sequence). CDR3 protein: CSAPSVSYEQYF. In nucleotides, the CDR3 is TGCAGTGCACCTTCCGTGTCCTACGAGCAGTACTTC.

By sample fraction, this clonotype is large. At one end the junction does not follow the germline gene, possibly because of a read error. The chain recombines TRBV7-7 with TRBJ2-7; 12 positions match TRBD2. Looked up from germline, CDR1 is SSHAT and CDR2 is FNYEAQ (reference sequence). This CDR3 is 15 amino acids long. The CDR3 coding sequence is TGTGCTAGCAGCGCCGGACTAGCGGGGTCCTACGAGCAGTACTTC. Encoded protein: CASSAGLAGSYEQYF.

Judged by abundance, this clonotype is medium-sized (0.01 to 0.1%). This sequence joins TRBV20-1 and TRBJ2-1; TRBD2 matches at 9 bases. CDR3 length: 15 amino acids. V lost 3 bases and J lost 6; bases outside the gene matches: 9. The germline CDR1 and CDR2 sequences are DFQATT and SNEGSKA (reference sequence). This CDR3 reads CSARASGKVGNEQFF. The CDR3 nucleotides read TGCAGTGCTAGGGCTAGCGGGAAGGTTGGCAATGAGCAGTTCTTC.

This clonotype is classed as medium-sized. Written as DNA, the CDR3 is TGCAGTGCTTGCAGGGGACAGGGGGAATACTCCTACGAGCAGTACTTC. Amino acids: CSACRGQGEYSYEQYF. This chain links TRBV20-1 with TRBJ2-7; TRBD1 matches at 11 bases. Looked up from germline, CDR1 is DFQATT and CDR2 is SNEGSKA (reference sequence). The CDR3 spans 16 residues. The V and J ends lost 5 bases and 0 bases, in that order; junction bases with no gene match: 9.

Regarding this clonotype: A single base separates this from a much larger clone, so it may be a read error. This chain uses TRBV11-3 with TRBJ2-2; no firm D call. Germline V gene data show CDR1 as SGHNT and CDR2 as YENEEA. CDR3 length: 16 residues. The ends were cut back, 0 bases at V and 0 bases at J, with 8 bases in the middle. The CDR3 coding sequence is TGTGCCAGCAGCTTAGATCAGAACACGAACACCGGGGAGCTGTTTTTT. Encoded protein: CASSLDQNTNTGELFF.

J is TRBJ2-5 and V is TRBV9; 9 bases align to TRBD1. V lost 3 bases to trimming and J lost 4 bases; unmatched junction nucleotides: 4. The CDR3 is 14 amino acids. Per germline, CDR1 SGDLS and CDR2 YYNGEE. The chain's CDR3 is CASSGTGAPETQYF. Written as DNA, the CDR3 is TGTGCCAGCAGCGGGACAGGGGCGCCAGAGACCCAGTACTTC.

This clonotype is categorized as medium-sized. The rearrangement links TRBV7-8 to TRBJ1-1; no firm D call. There are 13 residues in the CDR3. In germline, CDR1 is SGHVS, CDR2 FQNEAQ. V lost 6 bases to trimming and J lost 2 bases, with 10 bases between them. The CDR3: CASREQINTEAFF. CDR3 DNA: TGTGCCAGCAGGGAACAGATTAACACTGAAGCTTTCTTT. Drawing the rest from reference TRBV7-8 and TRBJ1-1, the complete variable domain is GAGVSQSPRYKVAKRGQDVALRCDPISGHVSLFWYQQALGQGPEFLTYFQNEAQLDKSGLPSDRFFAERPEGSVSTLKIQRTQQEDSAVYLCASREQINTEAFFGQGTRLTVV.

Relative to its sample, this clonotype is medium-sized. The CDR3 DNA reads TGCAGTGCTAGAGATCAAGGGCGTCCCTACGAGCAGTACTTC. Encoded protein: CSARDQGRPYEQYF. The chain combines TRBV20-1 with TRBJ2-7, with D uncertain. This CDR3 spans 14 amino acids. Trimming took off 0 bases at V and 2 bases at J, with 11 bases between the two ends. Per the germline V gene, CDR1 is DFQATT and CDR2 is SNEGSKA (reference sequence).

This clonotype is deemed medium-sized (0.01 to 0.1%). The V gene is TRBV27, the J gene TRBJ1-1; D is possibly TRBD1 (5 bases). CDR3 length: 13 amino acids. Between the trimmed V and J ends, which lost 5 bases and 5 bases, there was a span of 12 bases. Germline assignment: CDR1 MNHEY and CDR2 SMNVEV (reference sequence). In DNA, the CDR3 is TGTGCCAGCAGTCTCCGGGACGGTACTGAAGCTTTCTTT. Protein sequence: CASSLRDGTEAFF.

By share of the sample, this clonotype is medium-sized. The V and J genes are TRBV7-2 and TRBJ2-5; 13 nucleotides line up with TRBD2. The CDR3 runs 15 residues. Germline V gene data show CDR1 as SGHTA and CDR2 as FQGNSA. Germline trimming cut 5 bases from V and 5 bases from J; bases unmatched to any gene: 5. The chain's CDR3 is CASSPRTSGSETQYF. The CDR3 DNA sequence: TGTGCCAGCAGCCCTCGGACTAGCGGGAGTGAGACCCAGTACTTC. Combining the CDR3 with reference TRBV7-2 and TRBJ2-5 gives the whole variable domain GAGVSQSPSNKVTEKGKDVELRCDPISGHTALYWYRQSLGQGLEFLIYFQGNSAPDKSGLPSDRFSAERTGGSVSTLTIQRTQQEDSAVYLCASSPRTSGSETQYFGPGTRLLVL.

This clonotype qualifies as medium-sized. This chain connects TRBV20-1 to TRBJ2-6; 10 nucleotides match TRBD1. With V trimmed by 1 base and J by 0 bases, 3 bases remained unmatched. This CDR3 is built from 17 residues. Germline assignment: CDR1 DFQATT and CDR2 SNEGSKA (reference sequence). In DNA form, the CDR3 reads TGCAGTGCTAGAGGGGGACAGGGGAGCTCTGGGGCCAACGTCCTGACTTTC. Translation: CSARGGQGSSGANVLTF.

This clonotype is labeled large. The chain recombines TRBV2 with TRBJ2-5; D remains unclear. V shed 0 bases and J shed 5 bases, with 13 bases lying between them. CDR3 length: 15 amino acids. In germline, CDR1 is SNHLY, CDR2 FYNNEI. The chain's CDR3 is CASSEASHKVETQYF. The CDR3 DNA is TGTGCCAGCAGTGAAGCGTCTCATAAGGTTGAGACCCAGTACTTC.

By sample fraction, this clonotype is large (0.1 to 1%). V gene TRBV28 combines with J gene TRBJ2-7; D remains ambiguous. Trimming shortened V by 8 bases and J by 7 bases, and 21 bases separated the two germline ends. CDR3 length: 14 amino acids. Germline V CDR1 and CDR2: MDHEN, SYDVKM. CDR3 region: CASRRAGGVPEQYF. As DNA, the CDR3 is TGTGCCAGCCGGCGCGCTGGCGGAGTTCCGGAGCAGTACTTC. Full variable domain (remainder filled in from reference TRBV28 and TRBJ2-7): DVKVTQSSRYLVKRTGEKVFLECVQDMDHENMFWYRQDPGLGLRLIYFSYDVKMKEKGDIPEGYSVSREKKERFSLILESASTNQTSMYLCASRRAGGVPEQYFGPGTRLTVT.

This clonotype showed up just a few times. The chain uses TRBV7-2 and TRBJ2-5, with a tentative D call TRBD1 (6 bases). The CDR3 consists of 14 residues. The germline V gene encodes CDR1 SGHTA and CDR2 FQGNSA. V lost 0 bases and J 1 base, leaving 6 bases between the germline ends. This chain's CDR3 is CASSLAGAQETQYF. In nucleotides, the CDR3 is TGTGCCAGCAGCTTAGCGGGGGCCCAAGAGACCCAGTACTTC.

The V gene is TRBV20-1, the J gene TRBJ1-6; 8 bases are a match to TRBD1. Per the germline V gene, CDR1 is DFQATT and CDR2 is SNEGSKA (reference sequence). Trimming cost V 0 bases and J 6 bases; bases outside gene matches: 16. The CDR3 runs to 19 residues. This chain's CDR3 is CSARDLGRGPEAPNSPLHF. The CDR3 nucleotides read TGCAGTGCTAGAGATCTGGGCAGGGGGCCCGAAGCTCCTAATTCACCCCTCCACTTT.

This clonotype is judged medium-sized (0.01 to 0.1%). The chain combines TRBV27 with TRBJ2-7; 8 positions agree with TRBD1. Per germline, CDR1 MNHEY and CDR2 SMNVEV (reference sequence). This CDR3 is 14 amino acids long. Trimming removed 6 bases from V and 2 bases from J; junction bases left unmatched: 6. CDR3 residues: CASSPGRGPYEQYF. The CDR3 DNA follows: TGTGCCAGCAGCCCCGGCAGGGGGCCCTACGAGCAGTACTTC.

The chain is built from TRBV7-2 and TRBJ1-5; tentative D call: TRBD1 (5 bases). The CDR3 is 15 amino acids. Germline lookup yields CDR1 SGHTA and CDR2 FQGNSA. Deletions cut 4 bases from V and 3 bases from J, with 13 bases between. As DNA, the CDR3 is TGTGCCAGCAGCTCGGCAGGGTCCCCCAATCAGCCCCAGCATTTT. It encodes CASSSAGSPNQPQHF.

This clonotype qualifies as medium-sized (0.01 to 0.1%). V usage is TRBV7-2 and J usage is TRBJ2-2; D remains unclear. CDR1 and CDR2 (germline): SGHTA, FQGNSA. CDR3 length equals 12 residues. Deletions cut 11 bases from V and 0 bases from J, with 7 bases between. The CDR3 DNA is TGTGCCTCCAACGCGAACACCGGGGAGCTGTTTTTT. It codes for CASNANTGELFF.

This clonotype is categorized as medium-sized. This sequence joins TRBV10-3 and TRBJ2-3; possible D gene TRBD2, 5 bases. The CDR3 totals 12 residues. Germline lookup yields CDR1 ENHRY and CDR2 SYGVKD. The V end lost 9 bases, the J end lost 3 bases, and 10 bases lay between the germline ends. Written as DNA, the CDR3 is TGTGCCATGTCGCGGGCGACAGATACGCAGTATTTT. Protein: CAMSRATDTQYF.